This TCR beta chain was observed in a study of identical twins. Germline CDR1 LGHNA, CDR2 YNFKEQ. Trimming removed 4 bases at V and 7 bases at J, with 13 bases between. The CDR3 has 13 amino acids. Using its own MiXCR run on the 5' RACE reads, TCRdb lists one record per CDR3 protein. This sample has roughly 770,000 distinct CDR3 sequences, with 15% to 20% found just once. Comments on this clonotype: No antigen is known for it.

The study, taken as a whole, reports: The conclusions drew on cross-sectional statistical analysis instead of tracking the same donors. Cord blood beta clonotypes present at high abundance carried fewer insertions; no such pattern appeared in memory repertoires.

These data were likewise used in another study, on T cells expressing NK-cell markers. That work adds: Six or seven donors had dominant NKG2C+ clonotypes that comprised about 1.0-7.5% of their CD8+ T cells. The CD3+CD56-NKG2C+ fraction of several donors was likewise dominated by these clonotypes.

This sequence joins TRBV4-2 and TRBJ1-1; D remains ambiguous. The sequence came from a woman between 18 and 29 years old in good health. Sequencing was done on a sample of PBMCs. DNA for the CDR3: TGTGCCAGCAGCCTGGACGTGGCAGGTGAAGCTTTCTTT. Translating gives CASSLDVAGEAFF.